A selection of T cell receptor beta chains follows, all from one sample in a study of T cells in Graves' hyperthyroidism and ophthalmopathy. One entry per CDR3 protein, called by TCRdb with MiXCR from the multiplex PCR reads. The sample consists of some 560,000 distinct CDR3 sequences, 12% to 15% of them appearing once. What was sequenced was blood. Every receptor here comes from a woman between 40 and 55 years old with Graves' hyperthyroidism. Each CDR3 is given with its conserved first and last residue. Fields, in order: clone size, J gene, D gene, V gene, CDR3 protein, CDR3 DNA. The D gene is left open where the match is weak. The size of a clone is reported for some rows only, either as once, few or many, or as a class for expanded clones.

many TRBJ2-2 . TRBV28 CASSVHSTGELFF TGTGCCAGCAGTGTACACTCCACCGGGGAGCTGTTTTTT
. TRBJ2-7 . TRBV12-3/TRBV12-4 CASTLQGLMYEQYF TGTGCCAGCACCCTACAGGGACTTATGTACGAGCAGTACTTC
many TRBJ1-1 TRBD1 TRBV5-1 CASSLGGQFYTEAFF TGCGCCAGCAGCTTGGGGGGACAGTTCTACACTGAAGCTTTCTTT
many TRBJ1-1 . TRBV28 CASLPPGNTEAFF TGTGCCAGCCTGCCCCCGGGGAACACTGAAGCTTTCTTT
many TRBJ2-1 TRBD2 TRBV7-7 CASSLASGGGNEQFF TGTGCTAGCAGCTTGGCTAGCGGAGGAGGGAATGAGCAGTTCTTC
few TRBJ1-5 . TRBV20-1 CSAKISGAQHF TGCAGTGCTAAGATTTCGGGGGCCCAGCATTTT
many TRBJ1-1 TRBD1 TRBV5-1 CASSTGQSNTEAFF TGCGCCAGCAGTACGGGACAGTCGAACACTGAAGCTTTCTTT
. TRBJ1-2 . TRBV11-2 CASSPPRGASNYGYTF TGTGCCAGCAGCCCGCCTCGGGGGGCATCTAACTATGGCTACACCTTC
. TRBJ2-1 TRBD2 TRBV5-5 CASSVTGLAGGDNEQFF TGTGCCAGCAGCGTTACGGGACTAGCGGGAGGAGACAATGAGCAGTTCTTC
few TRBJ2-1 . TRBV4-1 CASSQLTNNEQFF TGCGCCAGCAGCCAGTTGACCAACAATGAGCAGTTCTTC
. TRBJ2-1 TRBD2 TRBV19 CASSMASGSIGQFF TGTGCCAGTAGTATGGCTAGCGGGAGTATAGGGCAGTTCTTC
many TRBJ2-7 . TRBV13 CASSLGLGAEQYF TGTGCCAGCAGCTTAGGCCTAGGGGCCGAGCAGTACTTC
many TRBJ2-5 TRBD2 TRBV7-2 CASSLPAGGFETQYF TGTGCCAGCAGCTTACCTGCGGGAGGGTTTGAGACCCAGTACTTC
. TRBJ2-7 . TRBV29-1 CSVVSGYSYEQYF TGCAGCGTTGTTTCAGGTTACTCCTACGAGCAGTACTTC
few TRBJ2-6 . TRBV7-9 CAVFGAVLTGANVLTF TGTGCCGTCTTTGGGGCAGTTCTTACTGGGGCCAACGTCCTGACTTTC
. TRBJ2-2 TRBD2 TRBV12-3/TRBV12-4 CASSDSGKAGELFF TGTGCCAGCAGTGATAGCGGGAAAGCCGGGGAGCTGTTTTTT
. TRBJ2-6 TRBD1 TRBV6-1 CASNSGTGVYGANVLTF TGTGCCAGCAACTCCGGGACAGGGGTGTACGGGGCCAACGTCCTGACTTTC
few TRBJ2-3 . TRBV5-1 CASSLGTVDSTDTQYF TGCGCCAGCAGCTTGGGGACAGTCGACAGCACAGATACGCAGTATTTT
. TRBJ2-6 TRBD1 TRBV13 CASSLEGQVFSGANVLTF TGTGCCAGCAGCTTAGAGGGACAGGTTTTTTCTGGGGCCAACGTCCTGACTTTC
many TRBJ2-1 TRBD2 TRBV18 CASSPLTSGNNEQFF TGTGCCAGCTCACCACTGACTAGCGGGAACAATGAGCAGTTCTTC
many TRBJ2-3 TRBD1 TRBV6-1 CASKFGDRETDTQYF TGTGCCAGCAAATTTGGGGACAGGGAGACAGATACGCAGTATTTT
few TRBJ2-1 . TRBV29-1 CSVEEGASYNEQFF TGCAGCGTTGAGGAGGGGGCCTCCTACAATGAGCAGTTCTTC
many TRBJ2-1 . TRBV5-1 CASSLGGVQGSNEQFF TGCGCCAGCAGCTTGGGAGGGGTACAGGGTAGCAATGAGCAGTTCTTC
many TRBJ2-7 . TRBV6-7 CASSYGWDRLYEQYF TGTGCCAGCAGCTATGGGTGGGACCGACTCTACGAGCAGTACTTC
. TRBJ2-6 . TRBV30 CTWSVQAVSGANVLTF TGTACCTGGAGTGTACAAGCGGTCTCTGGGGCCAACGTCCTGACTTTC
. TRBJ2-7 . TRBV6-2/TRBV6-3 CATFSPYEQYF TGTGCCACCTTCTCCCCCTACGAGCAGTACTTC
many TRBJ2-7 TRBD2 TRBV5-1 CASSLRAGDPGEQYF TGCGCCAGCAGCTTAAGAGCGGGAGACCCGGGTGAGCAGTACTTC
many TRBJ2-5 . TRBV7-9 CASSLVGGETQYF TGTGCCAGCAGCTTAGTTGGGGGGGAGACCCAGTACTTC
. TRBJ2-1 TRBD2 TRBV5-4 CASSLGAASGRTEQFF TGTGCCAGCAGCTTGGGAGCGGCTAGCGGGAGGACTGAGCAGTTCTTC
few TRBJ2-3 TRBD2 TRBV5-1 CASKLGVAGADTQYF TGCGCCAGCAAATTGGGGGTAGCGGGAGCTGATACGCAGTATTTT
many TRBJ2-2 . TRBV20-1 CSARRQANTGELFF TGCAGTGCTAGACGGCAGGCGAACACCGGGGAGCTGTTTTTT
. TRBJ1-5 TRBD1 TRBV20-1 CSARRTGQQPQHF TGCAGTGCTAGAAGGACAGGGCAACAGCCCCAGCATTTT
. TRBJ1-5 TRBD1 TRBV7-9 CASSASDRGGNQPQHF TGTGCCAGCAGCGCCTCGGACAGGGGGGGCAATCAGCCCCAGCATTTT
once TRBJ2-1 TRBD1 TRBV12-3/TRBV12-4 CASSTGTGENEQFF TGTGCCAGCAGTACCGGGACAGGGGAAAATGAGCAGTTCTTC
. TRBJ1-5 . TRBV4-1 CASSQHGDGNQPQHF TGCGCCAGCAGCCAACACGGGGATGGTAATCAGCCCCAGCATTTT
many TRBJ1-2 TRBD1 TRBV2 CASSDRTGVGGYTF TGTGCCAGCAGCGATCGGACAGGGGTTGGAGGCTACACCTTC
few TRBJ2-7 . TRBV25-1 CASSELGDPTYEQYF TGTGCCAGCAGTGAATTGGGGGACCCCACCTACGAGCAGTACTTC
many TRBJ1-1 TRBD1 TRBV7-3 CASRPTGAAGTEAFF TGTGCCAGCAGACCTACAGGGGCCGCGGGAACTGAAGCTTTCTTT
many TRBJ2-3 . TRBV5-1 CASSLEEVGRNTDTQYF TGCGCCAGCAGCTTGGAGGAGGTCGGGAGAAACACAGATACGCAGTATTTT
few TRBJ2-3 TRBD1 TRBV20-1 CSARDPMAGTGLLADTQYF TGCAGTGCTAGAGATCCTATGGCTGGGACAGGGCTTTTAGCGGATACGCAGTATTTT
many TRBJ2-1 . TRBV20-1 CSASVTVYNEQFF TGCAGTGCTAGCGTTACCGTCTACAATGAGCAGTTCTTC
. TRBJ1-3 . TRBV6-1 CASSEGGTSGNTIYF TGTGCCAGCAGTGAGGGAGGAACCTCTGGAAACACCATATATTTT